This record looks at one TCR beta chain sequence and its context. Diagnostic assessment was based on clinical symptoms, serum thyroxine and TRAb, thyroid ultrasound and orbital computed tomography. The length of the CDR3 is 14 residues. The V end lost 4 bases, the J end lost 3 bases, and 12 bases lay between the germline ends. Looked up from germline, CDR1 is DFQATT and CDR2 is SNEGSKA (reference sequence). The entry originates in a study of T cells in Graves' hyperthyroidism and ophthalmopathy. About the research overall: At initial diagnosis, before any treatment had begun, peripheral blood was obtained.

It was RNA transcripts that yielded the amplified TCR beta CDR3 regions. HTBI primers were the set used in a first-round RT-PCR of the TCR CDR3. TCRdb analysed the multiplex PCR reads with MiXCR anew, one entry per CDR3 protein. Among some 490,000 distinct CDR3 sequences listed, around a fifth were seen once. The chain is built from TRBV20-1 and TRBJ1-4; D not certain. Sequencing was carried out using blood. This clonotype originated in an older woman with Graves' ophthalmopathy. The CDR3 sequence is CSANIRAPNEKLFF. For the CDR3, the DNA is TGCAGTGCTAATATCCGGGCCCCTAATGAAAAACTGTTTTTT.